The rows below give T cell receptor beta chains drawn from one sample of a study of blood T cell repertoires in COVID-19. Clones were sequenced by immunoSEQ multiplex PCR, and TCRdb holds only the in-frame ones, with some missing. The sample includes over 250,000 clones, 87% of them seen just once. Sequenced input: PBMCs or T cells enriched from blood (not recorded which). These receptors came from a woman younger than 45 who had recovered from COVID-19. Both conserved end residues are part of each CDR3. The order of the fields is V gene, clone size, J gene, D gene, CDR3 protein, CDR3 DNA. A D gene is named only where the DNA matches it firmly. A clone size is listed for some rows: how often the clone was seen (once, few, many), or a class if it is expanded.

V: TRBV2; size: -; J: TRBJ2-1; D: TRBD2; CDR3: CASSEASGGHNEQFF; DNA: TGTGCCAGCAGTGAAGCTAGCGGGGGTCACAATGAGCAGTTCTTC
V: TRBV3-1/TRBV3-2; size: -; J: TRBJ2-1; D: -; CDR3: CASSQDAVYNEQFF; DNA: TGTGCCAGCAGCCAAGACGCGGTATACAATGAGCAGTTCTTC
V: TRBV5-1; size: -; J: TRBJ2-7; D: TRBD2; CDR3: CASSSGTSGGTPREQYF; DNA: TGCGCCAGCAGCTCCGGGACTAGCGGGGGAACTCCCAGGGAGCAGTACTTC
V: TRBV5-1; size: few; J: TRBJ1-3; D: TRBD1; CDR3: CASSSSTGASGNTIYF; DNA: TGCGCCAGCAGCTCGAGCACAGGGGCCTCTGGAAACACCATATATTTT
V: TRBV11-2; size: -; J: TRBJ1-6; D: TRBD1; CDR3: CASSSYRDRNSPLHF; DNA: TGTGCCAGCAGCTCCTACAGGGACAGAAATTCACCCCTCCACTTT
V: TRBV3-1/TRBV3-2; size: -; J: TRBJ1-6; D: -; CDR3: CASSQEGHNSPLHF; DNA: TGTGCCAGCAGCCAGGAGGGCCATAATTCACCCCTCCACTTT
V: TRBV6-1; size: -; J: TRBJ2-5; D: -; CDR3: CASSESRVETQYF; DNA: TGTGCCAGCAGTGAGTCACGAGTTGAGACCCAGTACTTC
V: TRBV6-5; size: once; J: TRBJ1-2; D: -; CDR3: CASSYGGAEGYTF; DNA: TGTGCCAGCAGCTATGGAGGCGCTGAGGGCTACACCTTC
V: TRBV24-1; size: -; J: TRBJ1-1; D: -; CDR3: CATSAGATEAFF; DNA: TGTGCCACCAGCGCGGGGGCGACTGAAGCTTTCTTT
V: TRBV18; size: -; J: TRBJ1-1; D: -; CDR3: CASSPMGHEAFF; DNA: TGTGCCAGCTCACCAATGGGGCATGAAGCTTTCTTT